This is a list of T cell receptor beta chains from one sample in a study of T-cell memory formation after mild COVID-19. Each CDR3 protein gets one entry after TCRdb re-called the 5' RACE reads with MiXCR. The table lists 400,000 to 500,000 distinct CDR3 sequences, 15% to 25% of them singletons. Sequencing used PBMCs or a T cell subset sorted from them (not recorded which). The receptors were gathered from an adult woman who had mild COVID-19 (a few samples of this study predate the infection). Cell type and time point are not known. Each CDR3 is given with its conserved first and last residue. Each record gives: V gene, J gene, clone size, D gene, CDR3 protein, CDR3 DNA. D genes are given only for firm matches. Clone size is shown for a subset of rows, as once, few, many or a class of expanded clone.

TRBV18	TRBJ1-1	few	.	CASSLPKEAFF	TGTGCCAGCTCACTCCCGAAGGAAGCTTTCTTT
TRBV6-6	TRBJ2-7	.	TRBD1	CASSPGTVNYEQYF	TGTGCCAGCAGTCCCGGGACAGTCAACTACGAGCAGTACTTC
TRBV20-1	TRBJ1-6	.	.	CSAGPGYEGSPLHF	TGCAGTGCTGGGCCAGGGTATGAGGGTTCACCCCTCCACTTT
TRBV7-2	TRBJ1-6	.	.	CASSLEKGGSPLHF	TGTGCCAGCAGCTTAGAGAAGGGAGGTTCACCCCTCCACTTT
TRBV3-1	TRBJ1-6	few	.	CASSQGRPEVPLHF	TGTGCCAGCAGCCAAGGGCGGCCCGAGGTCCCCCTCCACTTT
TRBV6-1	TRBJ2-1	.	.	CASSEMEGDEQFF	TGTGCCAGCAGTGAAATGGAGGGCGACGAGCAGTTCTTC
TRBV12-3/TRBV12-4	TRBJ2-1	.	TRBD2	CASSPTSGRNNEQFF	TGTGCCAGCAGCCCTACTAGCGGACGCAACAATGAGCAGTTCTTC
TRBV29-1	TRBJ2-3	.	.	CSVVGLGTDTQYF	TGCAGCGTTGTGGGATTAGGGACAGATACGCAGTATTTT
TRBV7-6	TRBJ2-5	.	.	CASSFSRVQETQYF	TGTGCCAGCAGCTTCTCTCGGGTCCAAGAGACCCAGTACTTC
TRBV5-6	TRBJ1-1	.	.	CASSFRDTNTEAFF	TGTGCCAGCAGCTTTAGGGACACGAACACTGAAGCTTTCTTT
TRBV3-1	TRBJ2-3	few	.	CASSQALGTEVDTQYF	TGTGCCAGCAGCCAAGCATTGGGGACGGAAGTAGATACGCAGTATTTT
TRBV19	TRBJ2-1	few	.	CASSIPTREGEQFF	TGTGCCAGTAGTATCCCGACTAGAGAGGGTGAGCAGTTCTTC
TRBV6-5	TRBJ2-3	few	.	CASSLTYSTDTQYF	TGTGCCAGCAGTTTAACTTACAGCACAGATACGCAGTATTTT
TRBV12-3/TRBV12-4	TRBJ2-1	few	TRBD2	CASRGVAGEKYNEQFF	TGTGCCAGCAGGGGGGTAGCGGGAGAAAAATACAATGAGCAGTTCTTC
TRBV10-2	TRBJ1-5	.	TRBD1	CASSHRTGPGQPQHF	TGCGCCAGCAGTCATAGGACAGGGCCGGGTCAGCCCCAGCATTTT
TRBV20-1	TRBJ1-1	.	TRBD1	CSARESGGSLRWIF	TGCAGTGCTAGAGAATCAGGGGGCTCACTGAGATGGATCTTT
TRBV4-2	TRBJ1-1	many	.	CASSQATEAFF	TGTGCCAGCAGCCAAGCCACTGAAGCTTTCTTT
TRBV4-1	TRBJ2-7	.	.	CASSQAQGRPYEQYF	TGCGCCAGCAGCCAAGCCCAGGGGCGCCCCTACGAGCAGTACTTC
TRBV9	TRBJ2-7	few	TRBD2	CASSVESGIGHEQYF	TGTGCCAGCAGCGTAGAGAGCGGGATTGGCCACGAGCAGTACTTC
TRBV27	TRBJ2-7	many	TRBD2	CASSLRRTGLTPYEQYF	TGTGCCAGCAGTCTTAGGAGGACGGGACTAACGCCCTACGAGCAGTACTTC
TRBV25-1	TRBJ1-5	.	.	CASSATTGANQPQHF	TGTGCCAGCAGTGCCACGACAGGAGCGAATCAGCCCCAGCATTTT
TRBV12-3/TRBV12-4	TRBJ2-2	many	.	CASSWVSGYPGELFF	TGTGCCAGCAGTTGGGTATCAGGGTACCCCGGGGAGCTGTTTTTT
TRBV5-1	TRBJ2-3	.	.	CASSGGRHTDTQYF	TGCGCCAGCAGCGGGGGACGCCACACAGATACGCAGTATTTT
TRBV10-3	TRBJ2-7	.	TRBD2	CATGLAGGPYEQYF	TGTGCCACCGGACTAGCGGGAGGGCCGTACGAGCAGTACTTC
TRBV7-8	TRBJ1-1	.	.	CASTQPNTEAFF	TGTGCCAGCACCCAACCGAACACTGAAGCTTTCTTT
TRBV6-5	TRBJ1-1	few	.	CAIGSRTEAFF	TGTGCCATCGGCTCGAGGACTGAAGCTTTCTTT
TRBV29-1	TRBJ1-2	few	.	CSVDSLDGYTF	TGCAGCGTTGATTCTCTCGATGGCTACACCTTC
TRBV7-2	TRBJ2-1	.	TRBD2	CASSLVSPAGGGNEQFF	TGTGCCAGCAGCTTAGTGAGCCCAGCGGGAGGGGGTAATGAGCAGTTCTTC
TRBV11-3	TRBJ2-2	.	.	CASSFRSTATGELFF	TGTGCCAGCAGCTTCCGATCCACAGCAACCGGGGAGCTGTTTTTT
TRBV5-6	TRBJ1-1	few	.	CASKLWGNTEAFF	TGTGCCAGCAAGTTGTGGGGGAACACTGAAGCTTTCTTT
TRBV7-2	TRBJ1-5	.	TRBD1	CASSFGQGAPNQPQHF	TGTGCCAGCAGCTTCGGACAGGGGGCGCCCAATCAGCCCCAGCATTTT
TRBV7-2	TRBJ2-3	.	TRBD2	CASSLRSGRGIGDTQYF	TGTGCCAGCAGCTTAAGGAGCGGGAGGGGTATCGGTGATACGCAGTATTTT
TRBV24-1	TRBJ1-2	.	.	CATSDLTITYGYTF	TGTGCCACCAGTGATTTGACGATTACATATGGCTACACCTTC
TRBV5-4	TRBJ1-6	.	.	CASSPSSQVLSSPLHF	TGTGCCAGCAGCCCCTCAAGCCAGGTTCTCAGTTCACCCCTCCACTTT
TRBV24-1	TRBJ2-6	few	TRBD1	CATSDRGRANVLTF	TGTGCCACCAGTGATAGGGGGCGGGCCAACGTCCTGACTTTC
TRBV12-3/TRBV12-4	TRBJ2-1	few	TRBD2	CASRRGVSYNEQFF	TGTGCCAGCAGGCGGGGGGTTTCCTACAATGAGCAGTTCTTC
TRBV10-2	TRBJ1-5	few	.	CASRDGTGFRNQPQHF	TGCGCCAGCAGGGACGGGACGGGGTTCCGCAATCAGCCCCAGCATTTT
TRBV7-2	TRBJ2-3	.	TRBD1	CASSSGQGVIIDTQYF	TGTGCCAGCAGCTCGGGACAGGGGGTCATTATAGATACGCAGTATTTT
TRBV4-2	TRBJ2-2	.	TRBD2	CASSSWEGSRSGELFF	TGTGCCAGCAGCTCTTGGGAGGGGTCGCGGTCCGGGGAGCTGTTTTTT
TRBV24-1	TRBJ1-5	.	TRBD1	CATSDSGQGRHQPQHF	TGTGCCACCAGTGATTCCGGACAGGGGAGGCATCAGCCCCAGCATTTT
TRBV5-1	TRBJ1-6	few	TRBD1	CASSYSDRSNSPLHF	TGCGCCAGCAGCTACTCGGACAGGTCGAATTCACCCCTCCACTTT
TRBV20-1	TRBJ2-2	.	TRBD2	CSASTSGDGELFF	TGCAGTGCTAGCACTAGCGGGGACGGGGAGCTGTTTTTT
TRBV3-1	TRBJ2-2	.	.	CASSQVLARNPTGELFF	TGTGCCAGCAGCCAAGTCCTAGCCCGGAACCCCACCGGGGAGCTGTTTTTT
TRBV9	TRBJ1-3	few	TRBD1	CASSAASAGGRSGNTIYF	TGTGCCAGCAGCGCTGCAAGTGCAGGGGGCCGCTCTGGAAACACCATATATTTT
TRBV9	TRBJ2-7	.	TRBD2	CASSYSGGEYEQYF	TGTGCCAGCAGCTATAGCGGGGGCGAGTACGAGCAGTACTTC
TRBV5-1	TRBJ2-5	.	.	CASRNPGRTETQYF	TGCGCCAGCCGGAACCCAGGACGTACGGAGACCCAGTACTTC
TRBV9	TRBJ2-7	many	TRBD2	CASSVGGTSDYEQYF	TGTGCCAGCAGCGTAGGGGGGACTAGCGACTACGAGCAGTACTTC
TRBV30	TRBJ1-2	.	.	CAAPPRRTLANYGYTF	TGTGCTGCCCCCCCCAGGAGGACTTTAGCTAACTATGGCTACACCTTC
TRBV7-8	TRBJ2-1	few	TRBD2	CASSFASSSGSSSHNEQFF	TGTGCCAGCAGCTTTGCAAGTTCTAGCGGGAGTTCAAGCCACAATGAGCAGTTCTTC
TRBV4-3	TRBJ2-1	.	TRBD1	CASSQEGAGGAYNEQFF	TGCGCCAGCAGCCAAGAGGGGGCAGGGGGAGCCTACAATGAGCAGTTCTTC